Below, 24 T cell receptor beta chains from the same sample are listed, as sequenced in a study of blood T cell repertoires in COVID-19. Some clones are missing from TCRdb's copy, which holds only in-frame ones; the method was immunoSEQ multiplex PCR. The table has 140,000 to 150,000 clones, over 75% seen once. The sequencing input was PBMCs or T cells enriched from blood (not recorded which). These receptors were obtained from a woman between 25 and 40 years old with acute COVID-19.

The chain links TRBV9 to TRBJ2-3, with TRBD2 matching over 7 bases. The CDR3 is 15 residues long. The germline V gene has CDR1 SGDLS and CDR2 YYNGEE. V gave up 4 bases and J gave up 0 bases; unmatched junction bases: 5. The CDR3 coding sequence is TGTGCCAGCAGCTGGAGCGGGACTAGCACAGATACGCAGTATTTT. Translated, it gives CASSWSGTSTDTQYF.

The CDR3 nucleotides read TGTGCCAGCAGCCTGGTATATGGGTGGAGTAATTCACCCCTCCACTTT. As protein: CASSLVYGWSNSPLHF. This rearrangement joins TRBV7-9 to TRBJ1-6; D is unresolved. Between the trimmed V and J ends, which lost 5 bases and 6 bases, there was a span of 17 bases. This CDR3 contains 16 residues. Germline CDR1 is SEHNR and CDR2 is FQNEAQ (reference sequence).

V and J are TRBV19 and TRBJ1-1; 7 bases are shared with TRBD1. The CDR3 has 15 amino acids. Germline CDR1 is LNHDA and CDR2 is SQIVND (reference sequence). Unmatched junction bases numbered 7, after V lost 2 bases and J lost 4 bases. The CDR3 bases are TGTGCCAGTAGTATAATCGAGGCAGGGGGCACTGAAGCTTTCTTT. Its translation is CASSIIEAGGTEAFF.

This clone was recorded once. The V call is TRBV5-1, the J call TRBJ1-3, with 8 nucleotides matching TRBD1. CDR3 length: 14 residues. Germline trimming cut 4 bases from V and 6 bases from J; bases unmatched to any gene: 6. Germline V gene lookup returns CDR1 SGHRS and CDR2 YFSETQ. CDR3 amino acids: CASSLGQEANTIYF. In DNA, the CDR3 is TGCGCCAGCAGCCTGGGACAGGAGGCAAACACCATATATTTT.

This clone was observed at least ten times. The chain has TRBV4-2 and TRBJ2-6; possibly TRBD1 for D (5 bases). CDR1 and CDR2 (germline): LGHNA, YNFKEQ. There are 16 residues in the CDR3. Deletions cut 4 bases from V and 0 bases from J, with 10 bases between. The CDR3 reads CASSREDSSGANVLTF. CDR3 sequence (DNA): TGTGCCAGCAGCCGCGAAGACAGCTCTGGGGCCAACGTCCTGACTTTC.

The chain combines TRBV7-2 with TRBJ2-7; 9 bases line up with TRBD2. With 3 bases clipped from V and 1 base from J, the junction kept 4 bases outside the gene matches. Per germline, CDR1 SGHTA and CDR2 FQGNSA. The CDR3 sequence is 15 residues long. In DNA, the CDR3 is TGTGCCAGCAGCTTCATCACTAGCGGGTCCTACGAGCAGTACTTC. Amino acids: CASSFITSGSYEQYF. The variable domain in full, completed from reference TRBV7-2 and TRBJ2-7, reads GAGVSQSPSNKVTEKGKDVELRCDPISGHTALYWYRQSLGQGLEFLIYFQGNSAPDKSGLPSDRFSAERTGGSVSTLTIQRTQQEDSAVYLCASSFITSGSYEQYFGPGTRLTVT.

The rearrangement links TRBV18 to TRBJ2-7; the match to TRBD2 covers 10 bases. The V gene end was trimmed by 3 bases and the J gene end by 6 bases; junction bases not matched to a gene: 2. Germline V gene sequence: CDR1 KGHSH, CDR2 LQKENI. The CDR3 is made up of 13 amino acids. CDR3 sequence reads: CASSPRLAGEQYF. For the CDR3, the DNA is TGTGCCAGCTCACCGCGACTAGCGGGCGAGCAGTACTTC.

This sequence joins TRBV29-1 and TRBJ2-3; TRBD2 matches at 11 bases. Losses at the gene ends were 6 bases for V and 3 bases for J; bases not matched to a gene: 8. CDR1 and CDR2 (germline): SQVTM, ANQGSEA. This CDR3 has 15 residues. As DNA, the CDR3 is TGCAGCGTCCAGCTAGCGGGAGGACGGACAGATACGCAGTATTTT. This sequence encodes CSVQLAGGRTDTQYF.

The chain carries TRBV28 and TRBJ2-1, with TRBD1 as a possible D gene (6 bases). CDR1 MDHEN and CDR2 SYDVKM come from the germline V gene. Trimming shortened V by 6 bases and J by 10 bases, and 16 bases separated the two germline ends. The CDR3 runs 13 residues. CDR3 sequence reads: CASRPGGRNEQFF. As DNA, the CDR3 is TGTGCCAGCAGGCCTGGGGGCCGGAACGAGCAGTTCTTC.

This chain links TRBV2 with TRBJ2-7, with a possible D match to TRBD2 (5 bases). Deletions cut 7 bases from V and 3 bases from J, with 19 bases between. Germline V CDR1 and CDR2: SNHLY, FYNNEI. The length of the CDR3 is 15 residues. The CDR3 protein is CASIDVRADHYEQYF. CDR3 coding DNA: TGTGCCAGCATTGACGTCAGAGCGGACCACTACGAGCAGTACTTC.

V gene TRBV27 combines with J gene TRBJ2-2; 11 bases are shared with TRBD2. J was trimmed by 3 bases and V by 6 bases; bases with no gene match: 9. The CDR3 totals 17 residues. CDR1 and CDR2 from the germline V gene are MNHEY and SMNVEV (reference sequence). CDR3: CASRHTGTSGYTGELFF. The DNA of the CDR3 is TGTGCCAGCAGGCATACCGGGACTAGCGGATACACCGGGGAGCTGTTTTTT.

The chain has TRBV7-2 and TRBJ2-5; the match to TRBD2 covers 9 bases. There are 17 residues in the CDR3. Germline CDR1 and CDR2: SGHTA and FQGNSA. The J segment lost 0 bases and the V segment lost 2 bases, leaving 7 bases of the junction unmatched. CDR3 residues: CASSLPRASGDQETQYF. As DNA, the CDR3 is TGTGCCAGCAGCTTACCCCGCGCTAGCGGGGACCAAGAGACCCAGTACTTC.

This rearrangement joins TRBV11-3 to TRBJ2-2, with 9 bases fitting TRBD2. Germline CDR1 SGHNT, CDR2 YENEEA. The CDR3 contains 14 residues. Germline trimming cut 4 bases from V and 7 bases from J; bases unmatched to any gene: 4. CDR3 loop: CASSSQAGGGELFF. CDR3 in DNA: TGTGCCAGCAGCTCCCAAGCGGGGGGCGGGGAGCTGTTTTTT.

This clone was seen only once. The V and J genes are TRBV7-2 and TRBJ1-5; 8 bases are a match to TRBD1. The CDR3 contains 16 residues. CDR1 and CDR2 (germline): SGHTA, FQGNSA. Unmatched junction bases numbered 9, after V lost 5 bases and J lost 3 bases. The CDR3 DNA sequence: TGTGCCAGCAGCCTTGGACCGGGACAGGTCAATCAGCCCCAGCATTTT. This sequence encodes CASSLGPGQVNQPQHF.

The rearrangement links TRBV24-1 to TRBJ2-3; 10 nucleotides align to TRBD2. Germline V gives CDR1 KGHDR, CDR2 SFDVKD. The CDR3 is made up of 17 amino acids. Trimming cost V 5 bases and J 1 base; bases outside gene matches: 8. The CDR3 bases are TGTGCCACCAGTGTACCTAGCGGGAGTCGTGGCACAGATACGCAGTATTTT. Its translation is CATSVPSGSRGTDTQYF.

J is TRBJ2-3 and V is TRBV18; D unclear. Germline CDR1 KGHSH, CDR2 LQKENI. V gave up 6 bases and J gave up 1 base, with 14 bases separating them. The CDR3 contains 15 residues. The chain's CDR3 is CASSQVPARTDTQYF. The CDR3, as DNA: TGTGCCAGCTCTCAGGTCCCCGCACGCACAGATACGCAGTATTTT.

V usage is TRBV29-1 and J usage is TRBJ1-2, with D unresolved. The CDR3 sequence is 16 residues long. Germline V gene lookup returns CDR1 SQVTM and CDR2 ANQGSEA. V lost 0 bases and J lost 7, with 21 bases in between. The CDR3 coding sequence is TGCAGCGTTGAAGATCGGGAAACGCCAGGATTGGGTGGCTACACCTTC. Its translation: CSVEDRETPGLGGYTF.

V usage is TRBV18 and J usage is TRBJ2-3, with D uncertain. This CDR3 contains 13 residues. V lost 2 bases and J lost 7, with 10 bases in between. Germline V gene lookup returns CDR1 KGHSH and CDR2 LQKENI. CDR3 sequence: CASSPIPRNTQYF. The CDR3, as DNA: TGTGCCAGCTCACCAATCCCCCGTAATACGCAGTATTTT.

This chain uses TRBV25-1 with TRBJ2-5, with TRBD1 as a possible D gene (6 bases). V was shortened by 4 bases and J by 1 base, with 10 bases between the two germline ends. The V gene's germline CDR1 is MGHDK and CDR2 SYGVNS. The CDR3 has 14 residues. CDR3 in amino acids: CASSVQGPQETQYF. CDR3 in DNA: TGTGCCAGCAGTGTCCAGGGGCCCCAAGAGACCCAGTACTTC.

The genes are TRBV18 and TRBJ2-6, with D possibly being TRBD2 (5 bases). Trimming cost V 1 base and J 3 bases, with 7 bases left between them. CDR1 is KGHSH, CDR2 LQKENI, per germline. CDR3 length: 15 residues. CDR3 protein: CASSPQGSGANVLTF. The CDR3 DNA reads TGTGCCAGCTCACCACAAGGGAGTGGGGCCAACGTCCTGACTTTC.

V and J are TRBV9 and TRBJ2-1; 7 bases fit TRBD1. CDR3 length: 14 residues. The ends lost 4 bases at V and 3 bases at J; junction bases unmatched: 4. Germline V CDR1 and CDR2: SGDLS, YYNGEE. CDR3 region: CASSRQGFYNEQFF. The CDR3 region has the DNA TGTGCCAGCAGCCGACAGGGTTTCTACAATGAGCAGTTCTTC.

The rearrangement joins TRBV27 to TRBJ1-6, with 9 bases that match TRBD1. The CDR3 has 15 residues. Germline CDR1 and CDR2: MNHEY and SMNVEV (reference sequence). The V gene end was trimmed by 4 bases and the J gene end by 9 bases; junction bases not matched to a gene: 7. CDR3 coding DNA: TGTGCCAGCAGTTCACAGGGGGCGAAGAGTTCACCCCTCCACTTT. It yields the protein CASSSQGAKSSPLHF.

The J gene is TRBJ2-1, the V gene TRBV18; a weak D match, TRBD2 (5 bases). V lost 2 bases, J lost 5 bases, and 10 bases lay in between. Germline V gene sequence: CDR1 KGHSH, CDR2 LQKENI. This CDR3 is 14 amino acids long. CDR3 residues: CASSPSLANNEQFF. CDR3 bases: TGTGCCAGCTCACCATCGCTAGCAAACAATGAGCAGTTCTTC.

The chain carries TRBV5-1 and TRBJ2-1, with D maybe TRBD1 (5 bases). CDR3 size: 13 residues. The ends were cut back, 9 bases at V and 1 base at J, with 11 bases in the middle. In germline, CDR1 is SGHRS, CDR2 YFSETQ. The CDR3 reads CATTDTSYNEQFF. The CDR3 nucleotides read TGCGCCACCACGGACACATCCTACAATGAGCAGTTCTTC.